The rows below give T cell receptor beta chains drawn from one sample of a study of blood T cell repertoires in COVID-19. Assay: immunoSEQ multiplex PCR; the TCRdb copy retains only in-frame clones and omits some. The repertoire includes about 69,000 clones, 79% of them detected once, and 16% sits in the top ten. Sequencing input: peripheral blood. The receptors were sampled from a man in his fifties or sixties with acute or convalescent COVID-19. Each CDR3 is given with its conserved first and last residue. The D gene is left open where the match is weak. Size values are once, few and many counts, or a class for expanded clones, and some rows have none.

CDR3 length	clone size	V gene	J gene	D gene	CDR3 DNA	CDR3 protein
14	NA	TRBV6-6	TRBJ1-3	NA	TGTGCCAGCAGCCGTACAGCAATCGGAAACACCATATATTTT	CASSRTAIGNTIYF
15	NA	TRBV19	TRBJ1-5	NA	TGTGCCAGTAGTATAGTGGCAGGCGGCAATCAGCCCCAGCATTTT	CASSIVAGGNQPQHF
13	NA	TRBV19	TRBJ2-7	TRBD1	TGTGCCAGTAGGGGACAGGGGCGCTACGAGCAGTACTTC	CASRGQGRYEQYF
14	NA	TRBV6-5	TRBJ1-1	NA	TGTGCCAGCAGACGCGGGGAGGGGTGGACTGAAGCTTTCTTT	CASRRGEGWTEAFF
16	NA	TRBV5-6	TRBJ2-3	TRBD2	TGTGCCAGCAGCCCAGGACTAGCGGGGGGAACAGATACGCAGTATTTT	CASSPGLAGGTDTQYF
16	NA	TRBV24-1	TRBJ2-1	TRBD1	TGTGCCACCAGTGATTCGGGACAGGGGGCGGGTAATGAGCAGTTCTTC	CATSDSGQGAGNEQFF
15	NA	TRBV10-3	TRBJ1-3	NA	TGTGCCATCAGACCCCAGGGGAGCTCTGGAAACACCATATATTTT	CAIRPQGSSGNTIYF
15	NA	TRBV6-2/TRBV6-3	TRBJ2-7	NA	TGTGCCAGCAGTTACAGGCAGGCCTATTCCTACGAGCAGTACTTC	CASSYRQAYSYEQYF
16	NA	TRBV6-5	TRBJ2-3	NA	TGTGCCAGCAGTTCCCCACAGGGACGAAGGACAGATACGCAGTATTTT	CASSSPQGRRTDTQYF
13	NA	TRBV12-3/TRBV12-4	TRBJ2-1	TRBD2	TGTGCCAGCAGCCCGGGGGGGCTTGGTGAGCAGTTCTTC	CASSPGGLGEQFF
15	NA	TRBV11-2	TRBJ2-1	TRBD2	TGTGCCAGCATCCCTGCGGGGGGCCTAGGGAATGAGCAGTTCTTC	CASIPAGGLGNEQFF
15	NA	TRBV11-2	TRBJ2-7	TRBD2	TGTGCCAGCAGCTCCCTAGCGGGAGGTTCCTACGAGCAGTACTTC	CASSSLAGGSYEQYF
20	NA	TRBV23-1	TRBJ2-3	NA	TGCGCCAGCAGTCATTGGGTCCCAGGGGAGCAACGATGTCACACAGATACGCAGTATTTT	CASSHWVPGEQRCHTDTQYF
16	once	TRBV3-1/TRBV3-2	TRBJ2-5	TRBD1	TGTGCCAGCAGCCAAGATGTGGGGACAGCCCAAGAGACCCAGTACTTC	CASSQDVGTAQETQYF
12	NA	TRBV2	TRBJ1-5	NA	TGTGCCAGCAGTATGGACAGCCAGCCCCAGCATTTT	CASSMDSQPQHF
16	NA	TRBV19	TRBJ1-1	NA	TGTGCCAGTAATTGGGGGGGCAGTGTCGGAACCACTGAAGCTTTCTTT	CASNWGGSVGTTEAFF
15	few	TRBV6-5	TRBJ2-3	TRBD2	TGTGCCAGCAGCTGGAGCGGGGCACGCACAGATACGCAGTATTTT	CASSWSGARTDTQYF
12	once	TRBV15	TRBJ1-2	NA	TGTGCCACCGGAGGTGTAAACTATGGCTACACCTTC	CATGGVNYGYTF
14	NA	TRBV7-2	TRBJ1-2	NA	TGTGCCAGCAGCCCCGGGACAACTAACTATGGCTACACCTTC	CASSPGTTNYGYTF
17	NA	TRBV3-1/TRBV3-2	TRBJ2-3	NA	TGTGCCAGCAGAAAGGCTACAGGGAGTATAAGCACAGATACGCAGTATTTT	CASRKATGSISTDTQYF
13	NA	TRBV30	TRBJ1-2	NA	TGTGCCTGGAGTGTAGGGGTTAACTATGGCTACACCTTC	CAWSVGVNYGYTF
16	NA	TRBV19	TRBJ2-7	TRBD1	TGTGCCAGTAGTATCGTACGGGACAGCGAATCCTACGAGCAGTACTTC	CASSIVRDSESYEQYF
16	NA	TRBV5-1	TRBJ2-3	TRBD2	TGCGCCAGCAGCTTAGACCGGACTAGCCGCACAGATACGCAGTATTTT	CASSLDRTSRTDTQYF
14	NA	TRBV7-2	TRBJ1-1	NA	TGTGCCAGCAGCTTCAGGGGATTGAACACTGAAGCTTTCTTT	CASSFRGLNTEAFF
15	NA	TRBV19	TRBJ1-1	TRBD1	TGTGCCAGTAGTATAGGGACAGGGGGCGGCACTGAAGCTTTCTTT	CASSIGTGGGTEAFF
15	medium-sized	TRBV7-9	TRBJ1-6	NA	TGTGCCAGCAGCTTAGATGGCAGGAATAATTCACCCCTCCACTTT	CASSLDGRNNSPLHF
16	NA	TRBV11-1	TRBJ2-1	TRBD1	TGTGCCAGCAGCTCGAGGGACAGGGGAGTCAGCAATGAGCAGTTCTTC	CASSSRDRGVSNEQFF